What follows are 23 T cell receptor beta chains derived from one specimen sequenced in a study of control samples from healthy donors and cancer patients. Some clones are missing from TCRdb's copy, which holds only in-frame ones; the method was immunoSEQ multiplex PCR. Here the sample spans roughly 84,000 clones, 70% to 90% being singletons. Material: blood. The receptors were sampled from a man in his fifties or sixties in good health.

This clone was seen a few times. This CDR3 reads CASSLGPGADGTQYF. The CDR3 DNA follows: TGTGCCAGCAGCCTTGGGCCAGGGGCGGACGGGACCCAGTACTTC. The gene calls are TRBV7-2 and TRBJ2-5; perhaps TRBD1 as D (6 bases). From germline, CDR1 is SGHTA and CDR2 FQGNSA. This CDR3 region has 15 residues. The V and J ends lost 5 bases and 7 bases respectively, with 20 bases between them.

The V call is TRBV5-1, the J call TRBJ1-2, with 8 bases that match TRBD1. V dropped 4 bases and J dropped 4; count of bases not matched to a gene: 15. The CDR3 loop spans 17 amino acids. Germline CDR1 reads SGHRS; CDR2 reads YFSETQ. The CDR3 nucleotides read TGCGCCAGCAGCCTAAGGACAGGGACTGCGACGGGCTATGGCTACACCTTC. Residues: CASSLRTGTATGYGYTF.

The CDR3 DNA reads as TGTGCCAGCAGGCGGGGGTCCTACGAGCAGTACTTC. Amino acids: CASRRGSYEQYF. The chain links TRBV27 to TRBJ2-7, with 7 bases fitting TRBD2. Unmatched junction bases numbered 0, after V lost 6 bases and J lost 1 base. Germline V CDR1 and CDR2: MNHEY, SMNVEV (reference sequence). CDR3 length: 12 amino acids.

J is TRBJ2-7 and V is TRBV5-1, with 8 bases identical to TRBD1. Trimming took 4 bases from V and 4 from J; bases not matched to a gene: 7. From germline, CDR1 is SGHRS and CDR2 YFSETQ. The CDR3 has 14 amino acids. The CDR3 DNA follows: TGCGCCAGCAGCGACGGACAGGGTTTATACGAGCAGTACTTC. Its translation is CASSDGQGLYEQYF.

The rearrangement links TRBV18 to TRBJ1-1; D uncertain. There are 14 residues in the CDR3. V lost 5 bases, J lost 0 bases, and 10 bases lay in between. Per germline, CDR1 KGHSH and CDR2 LQKENI. The CDR3 sequence: CASSGVGLNTEAFF. The CDR3 region has the DNA TGTGCCAGCTCAGGGGTCGGCCTGAACACTGAAGCTTTCTTT.

This clone was observed once. J is TRBJ2-1 and V is TRBV9; TRBD2 matches at 9 bases. Per germline, CDR1 SGDLS and CDR2 YYNGEE. Trimming took 0 bases from V and 0 from J; bases not matched to a gene: 1. The CDR3 runs 16 residues. CDR3 residues: CASSVGLAVSYNEQFF. For the CDR3, the DNA is TGTGCCAGCAGCGTAGGACTAGCGGTCTCCTACAATGAGCAGTTCTTC. The whole variable domain, remainder taken from reference TRBV9 and TRBJ2-1, is DSGVTQTPKHLITATGQRVTLRCSPRSGDLSVYWYQQSLDQGLQFLIQYYNGEERAKGNILERFSAQQFPDLHSELNLSSLELGDSALYFCASSVGLAVSYNEQFFGPGTRLTVL.

CDR3 sequence reads: CASSWTGFEAFF. CDR3 sequence (DNA): TGTGCCAGCAGCTGGACAGGATTTGAAGCTTTCTTT. The V call is TRBV6-5, the J call TRBJ1-1; 7 bases match TRBD1. Germline loops: CDR1 MNHEY, CDR2 SVGAGI. The CDR3 spans 12 residues. Trimming took 6 bases from V and 7 from J; bases not matched to a gene: 5.

The table lists this clone with a few counts. The CDR3, as DNA: TGTGCCAGCAGCGGCAGGGGGCGGAGTACAGATACGCAGTATTTT. Translated, it gives CASSGRGRSTDTQYF. The chain couples TRBV7-2 to TRBJ2-3, with TRBD1 matching over 8 bases. The J segment lost 3 bases and the V segment lost 5 bases, leaving 7 bases of the junction unmatched. The CDR3 sequence is 15 residues long. Per the germline V gene, CDR1 is SGHTA and CDR2 is FQGNSA.

This chain links TRBV2 with TRBJ2-1; D unresolved. V was shortened by 4 bases and J by 9 bases, with 13 bases between the two germline ends. This CDR3 has 13 residues. CDR1 is SNHLY and CDR2 is FYNNEI in the germline V gene. This CDR3 is CASSAGGIGEQFF. In DNA form, the CDR3 reads TGTGCCAGCAGTGCCGGTGGAATTGGTGAGCAGTTCTTC. Combining the CDR3 with reference TRBV2 and TRBJ2-1 gives the whole variable domain EPEVTQTPSHQVTQMGQEVILRCVPISNHLYFYWYRQILGQKVEFLVSFYNNEISEKSEIFDDQFSVERPDGSNFTLKIRSTKLEDSAMYFCASSAGGIGEQFFGPGTRLTVL.

The chain links TRBV27 to TRBJ1-3; 7 bases are a match to TRBD1. V shed 10 bases, J shed 0 bases, and the junction held 6 bases outside the gene matches. Germline V lookup: CDR1 MNHEY, CDR2 SMNVEV (reference sequence). The CDR3 has 14 residues. The DNA of the CDR3 is TGTGCCAATCCCCGGGACAGCTCTGGAAACACCATATATTTT. This sequence encodes CANPRDSSGNTIYF.

The chain couples TRBV6-1 to TRBJ1-6; D uncertain. Trimming removed 0 bases at V and 10 bases at J, with 13 bases between. This CDR3 is built from 15 residues. CDR1 is MNHNS, CDR2 SASEGT, per germline. CDR3 amino acids: CASSEADGPGSPLHF. In DNA, the CDR3 is TGTGCCAGCAGTGAAGCGGACGGTCCGGGGTCACCCCTCCACTTT.

Comment on this clone: The same CDR3 is also encoded by other DNA sequences in this sample. V and J are TRBV5-4 and TRBJ1-1; weak D call: TRBD1 (5 bases). This CDR3 has 15 amino acids. Deletions cut 2 bases from V and 3 bases from J, with 14 bases between. Germline CDR1 SGHNT, CDR2 YYREEE (reference sequence). As DNA, the CDR3 is TGTGCCAGCAGCTTCTCTGGTGGGGCGTACACTGAAGCTTTCTTT. Encoded protein: CASSFSGGAYTEAFF.

This sequence joins TRBV4-1 and TRBJ2-1, with 8 bases identical to TRBD2. The V gene end was trimmed by 1 base and the J gene end by 2 bases; junction bases not matched to a gene: 7. The length of the CDR3 is 17 residues. CDR1 and CDR2 (germline): MGHRA, YSYEKL. The CDR3 DNA reads TGCGCCAGCAGCCAAGCTTCCGCGGGGGGAACCTACAATGAGCAGTTCTTC. This gives the protein CASSQASAGGTYNEQFF.

The genes are TRBV2 and TRBJ1-2; D gene ambiguous. The CDR3 has 15 amino acids. V lost 3 bases, J lost 4 bases, and 15 bases lay in between. Germline loops: CDR1 SNHLY, CDR2 FYNNEI. The CDR3 DNA follows: TGTGCCAGCAGTGACGCCAGGACGGATCTCTATGGCTACACCTTC. Translated: CASSDARTDLYGYTF.

This clone occurred once. The genes are TRBV11-2 and TRBJ2-5, with a weak D call TRBD1 (5 bases). The CDR3 consists of 15 residues. In germline, CDR1 is SGHAT, CDR2 FQNNGV. The ends were cut back, 4 bases at V and 5 bases at J, with 17 bases in the middle. CDR3 in DNA: TGTGCCAGCAGCTCCTCTCTCGGACAACGGGAGACCCAGTACTTC. The encoded protein is CASSSSLGQRETQYF.

The chain combines TRBV5-1 with TRBJ1-2; D gene uncertain. Trimming took 1 base from V and 4 from J, leaving 11 bases between them. The germline CDR1 and CDR2 sequences are SGHRS and YFSETQ. The CDR3 has 14 amino acids. The DNA of the CDR3 is TGCGCCAGCAGCTTGAGCGAAGTTGGCTATGGCTACACCTTC. Encoded protein: CASSLSEVGYGYTF.

This sequence joins TRBV6-5 and TRBJ2-2; maybe TRBD1 (5 bases). V shed 7 bases and J shed 2 bases, with 11 bases lying between them. The germline V gene encodes CDR1 MNHEY and CDR2 SVGAGI. This CDR3 has 14 residues. The CDR3 DNA follows: TGTGCCAGCACGCAGGGCCTTAACACCGGGGAGCTGTTTTTT. Translation gives CASTQGLNTGELFF.

The gene calls are TRBV27 and TRBJ1-5; TRBD1 matches 7 bases. Per germline, CDR1 MNHEY and CDR2 SMNVEV (reference sequence). The CDR3 runs 13 residues. Trimming at V came to 7 bases and at J to 11 bases, leaving 11 bases not matched to a gene. This CDR3 reads CASKGAGDRAQHF. The CDR3 nucleotides read TGTGCCAGCAAGGGGGCGGGGGACCGGGCCCAGCATTTT.

The chain carries TRBV6-2 or TRBV6-3 and TRBJ2-5, with D tentatively TRBD1 or TRBD2 (5 bases each). The CDR3 runs to 16 residues. V was cut by 5 bases and J by 0 bases, with 16 bases left in between. Germline V gene lookup returns CDR1 MNHEY and CDR2 SVGEGT. The CDR3 is CASSRIGTAYQETQYF. The CDR3, as DNA: TGTGCCAGCAGTCGGATAGGGACGGCGTACCAAGAGACCCAGTACTTC.

This clone was observed a few times. This chain joins TRBV6-5 and TRBJ2-6; D is unresolved. V was cut by 6 bases and J by 1 base, with 10 bases left in between. This CDR3 comprises 15 residues. Germline loops: CDR1 MNHEY, CDR2 SVGAGI. The CDR3 DNA is TGTGCCAGCAGCAAAAGTGGGTCTGGGGCCAACGTCCTGACTTTC. Translated: CASSKSGSGANVLTF.

J is TRBJ2-1 and V is TRBV6-2 or TRBV6-3; weak D call: TRBD1 (6 bases). Germline V gene sequence: CDR1 MNHEY, CDR2 SVGEGT. This CDR3 has 15 amino acids. The V gene lost 2 bases and the J gene lost 5 bases, with 13 bases spanning the gap. The CDR3 DNA follows: TGTGCCAGCAGTTACCCGCGAAGGGGGAACAATGAGCAGTTCTTC. Encoded protein: CASSYPRRGNNEQFF.

The rearrangement joins TRBV6-2 or TRBV6-3 to TRBJ1-2; TRBD1 matches 8 bases. Per germline, CDR1 MNHEY and CDR2 SVGEGT. V dropped 6 bases and J dropped 8; count of bases not matched to a gene: 14. The CDR3 is 15 residues long. CDR3 DNA sequence: TGTGCCAGCAGCCTCCCGGACAGGGAGCTCTGGGGCTACACCTTC. It encodes CASSLPDRELWGYTF.

V and J are TRBV18 and TRBJ1-6, with D possibly being TRBD1 (5 bases). V lost 10 bases and J 7 bases, leaving 20 bases between the germline ends. The CDR3 totals 15 residues. Germline V gene lookup returns CDR1 KGHSH and CDR2 LQKENI. The CDR3 protein is CATSQFRESNSPLHF. The CDR3 DNA reads TGTGCCACCTCTCAATTCAGGGAGTCGAATTCACCCCTCCACTTT.